The clone carrying this TCR beta chain has a handful of counts. Antigen specificity is unknown. Both iRepertoire HTBI primers and Arm-PCR of CDR3 regions were used to build the TCR beta libraries. TCRdb itself ran the multiplex PCR reads through MiXCR, one entry per CDR3 protein. The sample contains about 290,000 distinct CDR3 sequences, roughly a fifth of which appear only once. The V and J ends lost 6 bases and 5 bases respectively, with 19 bases between them. Germline assignment: CDR1 SQVTM and CDR2 ANQGSEA. This CDR3 is built from 14 residues. The data originate from a study of regulatory T cells in long-lasting Graves disease. Study observations and caveats: TRBV28 was favored in persistent disease, as were TRBJ1-2 and TRBJ2-5.

This sample's time point: persistent/refractory GD, antithyroid drugs over 5 years with positive TRAb. The TCR library was made from RNA that had been extracted from PBMCs in TRIzol. Sequenced here: peripheral blood mononuclear cells (PBMCs), sampled when the disease was refractory, from a patient treated with antithyroid drugs. This TCR derives from a female donor with Graves disease. The chain combines TRBV29-1 with TRBJ2-5; D ambiguous. The CDR3 reads CSVSNSNNAETQYF. The DNA for the CDR3 is TGCAGCGTCTCCAATAGTAATAACGCGGAGACCCAGTACTTC.